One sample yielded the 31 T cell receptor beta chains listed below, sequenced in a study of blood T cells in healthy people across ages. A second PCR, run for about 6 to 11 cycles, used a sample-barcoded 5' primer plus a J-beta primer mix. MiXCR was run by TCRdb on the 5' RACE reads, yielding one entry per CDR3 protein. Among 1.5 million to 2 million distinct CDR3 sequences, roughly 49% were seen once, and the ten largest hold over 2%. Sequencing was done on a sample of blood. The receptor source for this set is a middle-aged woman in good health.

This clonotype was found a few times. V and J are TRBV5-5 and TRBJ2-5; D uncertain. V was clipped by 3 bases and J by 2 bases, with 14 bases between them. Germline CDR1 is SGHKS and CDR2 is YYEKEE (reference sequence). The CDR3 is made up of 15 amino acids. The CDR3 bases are TGTGCCAGCAGCTCCCTGACAATACCACAAGAGACCCAGTACTTC. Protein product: CASSSLTIPQETQYF.

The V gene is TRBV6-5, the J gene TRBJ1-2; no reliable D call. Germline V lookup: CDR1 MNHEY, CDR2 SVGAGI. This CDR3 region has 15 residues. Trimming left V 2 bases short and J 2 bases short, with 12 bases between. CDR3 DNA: TGTGCCAGCAGTTACACGCGAAACGGGAACTATGGCTACACCTTC. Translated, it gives CASSYTRNGNYGYTF.

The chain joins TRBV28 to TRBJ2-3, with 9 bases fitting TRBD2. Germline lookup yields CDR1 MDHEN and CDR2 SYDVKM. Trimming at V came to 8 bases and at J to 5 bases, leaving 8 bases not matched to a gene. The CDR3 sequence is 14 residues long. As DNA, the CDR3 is TGTGCCAGCCTATTTAGCGGGGGACAAGATACGCAGTATTTT. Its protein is CASLFSGGQDTQYF.

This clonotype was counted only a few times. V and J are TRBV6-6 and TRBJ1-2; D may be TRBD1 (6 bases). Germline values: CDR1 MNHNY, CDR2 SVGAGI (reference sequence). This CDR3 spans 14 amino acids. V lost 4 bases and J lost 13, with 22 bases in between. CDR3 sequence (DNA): TGTGCCAGCAGTTTATCCGGGGGGCAGAAAGTCCCCACCTTC. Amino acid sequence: CASSLSGGQKVPTF.

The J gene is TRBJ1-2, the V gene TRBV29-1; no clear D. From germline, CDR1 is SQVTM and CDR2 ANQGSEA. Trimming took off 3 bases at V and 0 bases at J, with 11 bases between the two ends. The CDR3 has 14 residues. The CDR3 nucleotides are TGCAGCGTTGATATCCGGGGTTCTAACTATGGCTACACCTTC. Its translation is CSVDIRGSNYGYTF.

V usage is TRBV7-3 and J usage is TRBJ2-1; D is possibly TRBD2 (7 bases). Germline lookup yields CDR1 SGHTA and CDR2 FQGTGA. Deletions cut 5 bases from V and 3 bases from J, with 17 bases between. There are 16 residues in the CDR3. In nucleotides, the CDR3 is TGTGCCAGCAGCACCAATTGGGGGGGCCGCTACAATGAGCAGTTCTTC. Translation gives CASSTNWGGRYNEQFF.

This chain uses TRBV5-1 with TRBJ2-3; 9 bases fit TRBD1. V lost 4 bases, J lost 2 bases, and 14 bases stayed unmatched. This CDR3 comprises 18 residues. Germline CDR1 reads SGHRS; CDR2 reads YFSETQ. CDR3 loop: CASSILKGQGRLTDTQYF. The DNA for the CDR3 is TGCGCCAGCAGCATACTTAAAGGACAGGGGCGTCTCACAGATACGCAGTATTTT. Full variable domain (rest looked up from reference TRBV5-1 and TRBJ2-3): KAGVTQTPRYLIKTRGQQVTLSCSPISGHRSVSWYQQTPGQGLQFLFEYFSETQRNKGNFPGRFSGRQFSNSRSEMNVSTLELGDSALYLCASSILKGQGRLTDTQYFGPGTRLTVL.

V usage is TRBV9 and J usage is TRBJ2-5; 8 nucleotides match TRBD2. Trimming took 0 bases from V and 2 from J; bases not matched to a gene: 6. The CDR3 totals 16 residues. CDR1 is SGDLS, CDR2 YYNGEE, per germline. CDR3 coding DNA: TGTGCCAGCAGCGTAGGCGGGGGGAAGATACAAGAGACCCAGTACTTC. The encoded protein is CASSVGGGKIQETQYF. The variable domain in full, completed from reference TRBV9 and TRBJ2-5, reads DSGVTQTPKHLITATGQRVTLRCSPRSGDLSVYWYQQSLDQGLQFLIQYYNGEERAKGNILERFSAQQFPDLHSELNLSSLELGDSALYFCASSVGGGKIQETQYFGPGTRLLVL.

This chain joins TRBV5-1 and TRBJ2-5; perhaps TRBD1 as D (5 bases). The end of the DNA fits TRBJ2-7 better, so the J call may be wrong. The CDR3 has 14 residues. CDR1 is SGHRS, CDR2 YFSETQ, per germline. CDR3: CASSSGHLGNEQYF. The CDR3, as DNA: TGCGCCAGCAGCAGTGGACATCTCGGCAACGAGCAGTACTTC.

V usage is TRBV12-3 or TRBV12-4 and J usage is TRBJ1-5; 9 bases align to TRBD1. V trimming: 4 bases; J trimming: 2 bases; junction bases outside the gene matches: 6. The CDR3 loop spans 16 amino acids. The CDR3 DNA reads TGTGCCAGCAGTTCCGGGACAGGGATTCGCAATCAGCCCCAGCATTTT. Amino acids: CASSSGTGIRNQPQHF.

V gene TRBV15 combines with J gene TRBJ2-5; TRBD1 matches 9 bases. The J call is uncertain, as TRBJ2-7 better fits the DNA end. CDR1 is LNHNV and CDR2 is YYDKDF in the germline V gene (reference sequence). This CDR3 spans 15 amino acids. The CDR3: CATSSPGQGIHEQYF. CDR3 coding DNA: TGTGCCACCAGCTCCCCGGGACAGGGTATTCACGAGCAGTACTTC.

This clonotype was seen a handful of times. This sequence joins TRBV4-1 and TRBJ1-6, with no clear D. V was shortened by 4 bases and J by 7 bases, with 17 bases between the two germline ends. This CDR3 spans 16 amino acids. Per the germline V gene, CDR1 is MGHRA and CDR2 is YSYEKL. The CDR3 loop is CASSLDPRGINSPLHF. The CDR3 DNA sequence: TGCGCCAGCAGCCTCGACCCACGGGGAATCAATTCACCCCTCCACTTT.

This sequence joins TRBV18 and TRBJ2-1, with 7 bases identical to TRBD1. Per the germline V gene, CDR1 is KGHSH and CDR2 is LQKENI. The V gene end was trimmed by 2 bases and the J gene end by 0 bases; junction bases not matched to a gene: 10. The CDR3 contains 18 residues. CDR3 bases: TGTGCCAGCTCACCAGAGGGACAGTTAACGAGCTCCTACAATGAGCAGTTCTTC. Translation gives CASSPEGQLTSSYNEQFF.

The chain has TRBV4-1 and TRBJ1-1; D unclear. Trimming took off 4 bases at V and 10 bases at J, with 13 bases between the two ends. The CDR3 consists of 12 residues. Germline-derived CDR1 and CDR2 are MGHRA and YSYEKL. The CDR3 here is CASSRDEGGAFF. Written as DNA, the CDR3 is TGCGCCAGCAGCCGAGACGAGGGTGGAGCTTTCTTT.

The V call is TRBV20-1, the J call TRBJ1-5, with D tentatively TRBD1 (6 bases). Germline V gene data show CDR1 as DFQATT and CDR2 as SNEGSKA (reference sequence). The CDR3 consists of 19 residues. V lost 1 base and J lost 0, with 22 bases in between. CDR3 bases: TGCAGTGCTAGAGGCCAGCTCCAGGGGCGGATCTATAGCAATCAGCCCCAGCATTTT. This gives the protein CSARGQLQGRIYSNQPQHF.

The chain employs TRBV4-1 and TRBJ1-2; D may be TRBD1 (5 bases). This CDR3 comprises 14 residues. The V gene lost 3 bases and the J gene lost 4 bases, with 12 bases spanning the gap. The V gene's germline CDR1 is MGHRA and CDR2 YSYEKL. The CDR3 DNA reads TGCGCCAGCAGCCAGAGTTGGGGGAGCTATGGCTACACCTTC. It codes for CASSQSWGSYGYTF.

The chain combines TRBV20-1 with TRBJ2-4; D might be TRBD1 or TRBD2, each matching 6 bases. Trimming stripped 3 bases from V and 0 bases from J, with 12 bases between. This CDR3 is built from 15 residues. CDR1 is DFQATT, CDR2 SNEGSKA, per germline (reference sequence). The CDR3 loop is CSASRGDLAKNIQYF. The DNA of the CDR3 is TGCAGTGCTAGTAGGGGGGACTTAGCCAAAAACATTCAGTACTTC.

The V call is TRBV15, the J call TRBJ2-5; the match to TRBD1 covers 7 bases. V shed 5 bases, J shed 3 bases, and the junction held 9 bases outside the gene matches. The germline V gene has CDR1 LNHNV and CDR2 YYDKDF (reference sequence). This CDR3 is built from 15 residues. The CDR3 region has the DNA TGTGCCACCAGCGGCGGACAGGCCGACAAAGAGACCCAGTACTTC. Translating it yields CATSGGQADKETQYF.

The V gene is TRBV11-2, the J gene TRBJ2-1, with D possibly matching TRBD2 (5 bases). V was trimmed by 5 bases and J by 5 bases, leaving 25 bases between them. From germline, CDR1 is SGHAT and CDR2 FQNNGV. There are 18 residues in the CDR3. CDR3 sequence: CASSLRTARAPKNNEQFF. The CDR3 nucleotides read TGTGCCAGCAGCCTACGGACCGCGAGGGCCCCCAAAAACAATGAGCAGTTCTTC.

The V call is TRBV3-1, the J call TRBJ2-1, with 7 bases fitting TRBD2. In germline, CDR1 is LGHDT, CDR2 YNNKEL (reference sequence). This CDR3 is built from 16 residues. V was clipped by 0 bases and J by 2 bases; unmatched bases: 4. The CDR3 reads CASSQEDSGPYNEQFF. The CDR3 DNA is TGTGCCAGCAGCCAAGAAGATAGCGGGCCCTACAATGAGCAGTTCTTC.

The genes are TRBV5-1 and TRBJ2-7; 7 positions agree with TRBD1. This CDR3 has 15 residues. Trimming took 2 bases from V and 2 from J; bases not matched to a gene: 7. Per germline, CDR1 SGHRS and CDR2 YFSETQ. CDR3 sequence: CASSFPRDSPYEQYF. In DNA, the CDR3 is TGCGCCAGCAGCTTTCCTAGGGACAGCCCCTACGAGCAGTACTTC.

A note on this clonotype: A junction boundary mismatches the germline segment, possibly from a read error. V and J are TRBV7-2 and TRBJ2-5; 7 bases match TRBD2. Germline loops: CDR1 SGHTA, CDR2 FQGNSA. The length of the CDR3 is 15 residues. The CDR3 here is CDSSFTSVGQETQYF. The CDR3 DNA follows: TGTGACAGCAGCTTCACTAGCGTAGGTCAAGAGACCCAGTACTTC.

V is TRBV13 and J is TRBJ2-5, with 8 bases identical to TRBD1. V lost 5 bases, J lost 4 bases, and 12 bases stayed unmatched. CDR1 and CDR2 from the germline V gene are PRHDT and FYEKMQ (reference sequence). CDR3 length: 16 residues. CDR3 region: CASSVLTGQARETQYF. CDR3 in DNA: TGTGCCAGCAGCGTACTAACGGGACAGGCAAGAGAGACCCAGTACTTC.

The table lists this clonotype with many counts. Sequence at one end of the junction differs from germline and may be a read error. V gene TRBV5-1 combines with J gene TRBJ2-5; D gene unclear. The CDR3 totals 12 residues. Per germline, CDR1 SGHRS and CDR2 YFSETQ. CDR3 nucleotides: TGTGCCAGCAGCCGCAACCAAGAGACCCAGTACTTC. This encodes CASSRNQETQYF. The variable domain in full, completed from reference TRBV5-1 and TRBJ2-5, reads KAGVTQTPRYLIKTRGQQVTLSCSPISGHRSVSWYQQTPGQGLQFLFEYFSETQRNKGNFPGRFSGRQFSNSRSEMNVSTLELGDSALYLCASSRNQETQYFGPGTRLLVL.

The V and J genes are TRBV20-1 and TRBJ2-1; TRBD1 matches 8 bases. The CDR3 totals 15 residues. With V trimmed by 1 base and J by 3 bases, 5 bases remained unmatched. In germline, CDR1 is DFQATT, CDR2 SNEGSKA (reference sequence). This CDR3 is CSARGYRGNYNEQFF. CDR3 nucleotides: TGCAGTGCTAGAGGGTACAGGGGGAACTACAATGAGCAGTTCTTC.

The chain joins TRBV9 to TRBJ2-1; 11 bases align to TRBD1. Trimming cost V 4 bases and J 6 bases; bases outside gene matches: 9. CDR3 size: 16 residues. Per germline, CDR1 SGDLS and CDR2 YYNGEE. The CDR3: CASSLSGTGGFNEQFF. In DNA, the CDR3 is TGTGCCAGCAGCTTAAGCGGGACAGGGGGGTTCAATGAGCAGTTCTTC.

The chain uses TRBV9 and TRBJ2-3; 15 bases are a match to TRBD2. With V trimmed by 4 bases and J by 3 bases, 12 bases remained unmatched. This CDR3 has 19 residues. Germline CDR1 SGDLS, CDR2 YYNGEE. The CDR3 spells CASSPRTSGGAVSTDTQYF. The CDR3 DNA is TGTGCCAGCAGCCCCAGGACTAGCGGGGGGGCCGTTAGTACAGATACGCAGTATTTT.

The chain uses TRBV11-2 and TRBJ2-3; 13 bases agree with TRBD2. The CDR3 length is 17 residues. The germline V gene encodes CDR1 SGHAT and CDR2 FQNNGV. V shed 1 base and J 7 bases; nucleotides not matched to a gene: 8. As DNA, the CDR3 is TGTGCCAGCAGCTTAGGCACCGGGACTAGCGGGATGAATACGCAGTATTTT. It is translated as CASSLGTGTSGMNTQYF.

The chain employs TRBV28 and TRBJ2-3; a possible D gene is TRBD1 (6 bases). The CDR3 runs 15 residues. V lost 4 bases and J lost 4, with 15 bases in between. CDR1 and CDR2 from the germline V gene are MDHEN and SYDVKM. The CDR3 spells CASSSRTDAADTQYF. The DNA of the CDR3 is TGTGCCAGCAGTTCAAGGACAGATGCAGCAGATACGCAGTATTTT. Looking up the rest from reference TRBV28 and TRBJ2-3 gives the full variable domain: DVKVTQSSRYLVKRTGEKVFLECVQDMDHENMFWYRQDPGLGLRLIYFSYDVKMKEKGDIPEGYSVSREKKERFSLILESASTNQTSMYLCASSSRTDAADTQYFGPGTRLTVL.

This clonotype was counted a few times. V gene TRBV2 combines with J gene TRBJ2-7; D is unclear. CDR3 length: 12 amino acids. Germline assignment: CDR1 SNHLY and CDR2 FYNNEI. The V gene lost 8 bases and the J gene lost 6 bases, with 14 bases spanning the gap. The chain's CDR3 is CASGHSNREQYF. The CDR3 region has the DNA TGTGCCAGCGGCCACAGCAACCGCGAGCAGTACTTC.

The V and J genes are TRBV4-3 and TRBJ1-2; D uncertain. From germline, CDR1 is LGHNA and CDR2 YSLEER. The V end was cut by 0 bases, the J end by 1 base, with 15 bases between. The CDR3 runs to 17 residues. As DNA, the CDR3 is TGCGCCAGCAGCCAAGATCAGGAGGGCCCGGATAACTATGGCTACACCTTC. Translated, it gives CASSQDQEGPDNYGYTF.